The source of this TCR beta chain is a study of human T cells and chemical hapten exposure. V was cut by 2 bases and J by 0 bases, with 4 bases left in between. The CDR3 has 13 residues. Germline CDR1 and CDR2: SEHNR and FQNEAQ (reference sequence). MiXCR was run by TCRdb on the RACE reads, yielding one entry per CDR3 protein. This sample has under 200,000 distinct CDR3 sequences, with just under 30% found just once. Time point in this sample: pre-sensitization, week 0. Treatment defined: therapeutic diphenylcyclopropenone sensitization with weekly scalp DPC. This clonotype showed up just a few times. The chain employs TRBV7-9 and TRBJ1-1; D is ambiguous. This sequence originates from a woman in her twenties or thirties with alopecia areata. Some clones in this sample may be carry-over from other donors' samples. Here the sequenced sample was whole blood, taken in connection with sensitization to the hapten diphenylcyclopropenone (DPC). CDR3 residues: CASSLLVNTEAFF. CDR3 sequence (DNA): TGTGCCAGCAGCTTATTGGTGAACACTGAAGCTTTCTTT. Variable domain in full (rest from reference TRBV7-9 and TRBJ1-1): DTGVSQNPRHKITKRGQNVTFRCDPISEHNRLYWYRQTLGQGPEFLTYFQNEAQLEKSRLLSDRFSAERPKGSFSTLEIQRTEQGDSAMYLCASSLLVNTEAFFGQGTRLTVV.